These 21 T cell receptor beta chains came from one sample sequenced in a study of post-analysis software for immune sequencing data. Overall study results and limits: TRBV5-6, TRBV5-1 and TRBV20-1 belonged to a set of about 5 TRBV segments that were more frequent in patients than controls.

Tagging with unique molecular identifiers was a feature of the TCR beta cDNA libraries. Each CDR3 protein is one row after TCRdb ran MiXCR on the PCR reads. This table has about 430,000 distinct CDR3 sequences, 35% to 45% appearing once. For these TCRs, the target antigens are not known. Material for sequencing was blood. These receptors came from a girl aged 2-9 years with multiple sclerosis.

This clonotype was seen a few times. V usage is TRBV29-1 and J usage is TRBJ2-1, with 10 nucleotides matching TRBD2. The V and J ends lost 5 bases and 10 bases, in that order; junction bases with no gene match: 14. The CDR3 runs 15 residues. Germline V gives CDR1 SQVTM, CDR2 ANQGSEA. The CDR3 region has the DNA TGCAGCGTTCCACTTTCTAGCGGGAGAGGGTACGAGCAGTTCTTC. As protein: CSVPLSSGRGYEQFF.

CDR3 bases: TGTGCCAGCACCAAGGGACTCGGCAATCAGCCCCAGCATTTT. It specifies CASTKGLGNQPQHF. The chain couples TRBV12-3 or TRBV12-4 to TRBJ1-5; possible D gene TRBD1, 5 bases. Trimming pared 7 bases from V and 2 bases from J, leaving 12 bases between. The CDR3 sequence is 14 residues long.

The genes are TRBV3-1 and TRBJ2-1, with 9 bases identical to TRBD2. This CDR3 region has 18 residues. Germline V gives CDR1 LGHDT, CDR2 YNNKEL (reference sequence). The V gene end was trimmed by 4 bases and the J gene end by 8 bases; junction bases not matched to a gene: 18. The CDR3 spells CASSPLLVSGGRGHEQFF. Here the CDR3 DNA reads TGTGCCAGCAGCCCCTTATTAGTAAGCGGGGGGCGAGGGCATGAGCAGTTCTTC.

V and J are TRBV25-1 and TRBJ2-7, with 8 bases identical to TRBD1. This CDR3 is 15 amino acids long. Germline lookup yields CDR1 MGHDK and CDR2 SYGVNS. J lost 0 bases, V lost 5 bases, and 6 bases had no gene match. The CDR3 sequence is CASSPRQGSSYEQYF. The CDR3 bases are TGTGCCAGCAGTCCGAGACAGGGGTCCTCCTACGAGCAGTACTTC.

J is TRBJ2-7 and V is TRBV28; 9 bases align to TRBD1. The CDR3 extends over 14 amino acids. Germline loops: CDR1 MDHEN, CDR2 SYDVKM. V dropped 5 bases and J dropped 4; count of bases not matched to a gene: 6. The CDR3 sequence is CASSTGGAFYEQYF. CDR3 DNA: TGTGCCAGCAGTACAGGGGGCGCTTTTTACGAGCAGTACTTC.

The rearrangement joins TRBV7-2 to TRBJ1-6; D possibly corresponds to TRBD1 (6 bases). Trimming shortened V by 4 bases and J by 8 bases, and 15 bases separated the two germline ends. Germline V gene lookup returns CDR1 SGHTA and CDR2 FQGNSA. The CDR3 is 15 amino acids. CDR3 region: CASSSTGQPHSPLHF. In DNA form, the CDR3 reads TGTGCCAGCAGCTCTACCGGACAGCCCCATTCACCCCTCCACTTT.

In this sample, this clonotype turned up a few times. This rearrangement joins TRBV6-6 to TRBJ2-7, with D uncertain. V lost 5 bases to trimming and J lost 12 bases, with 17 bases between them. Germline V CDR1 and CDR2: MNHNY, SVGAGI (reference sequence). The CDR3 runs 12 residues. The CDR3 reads CASSTDNGPRYF. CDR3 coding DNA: TGTGCCAGCAGTACCGACAACGGGCCAAGGTACTTC.

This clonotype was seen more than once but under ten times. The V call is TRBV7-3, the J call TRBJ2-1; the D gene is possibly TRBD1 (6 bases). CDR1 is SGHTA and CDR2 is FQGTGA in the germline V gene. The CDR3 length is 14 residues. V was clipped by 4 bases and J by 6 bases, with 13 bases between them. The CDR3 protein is CASSSGIGGNEQFF. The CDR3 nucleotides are TGTGCCAGCAGCTCAGGTATAGGGGGCAATGAGCAGTTCTTC.

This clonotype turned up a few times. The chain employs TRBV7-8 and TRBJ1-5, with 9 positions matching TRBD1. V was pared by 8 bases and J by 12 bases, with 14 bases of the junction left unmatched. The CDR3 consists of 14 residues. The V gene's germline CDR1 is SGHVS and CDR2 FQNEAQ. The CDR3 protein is CASGRDRAGLFQHF. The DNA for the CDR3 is TGTGCCAGCGGCCGGGACAGGGCAGGGTTATTCCAGCATTTT. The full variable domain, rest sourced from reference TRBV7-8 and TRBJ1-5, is GAGVSQSPRYKVAKRGQDVALRCDPISGHVSLFWYQQALGQGPEFLTYFQNEAQLDKSGLPSDRFFAERPEGSVSTLKIQRTQQEDSAVYLCASGRDRAGLFQHFGDGTRLSIL.

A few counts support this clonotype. CDR3 protein: CASSQVPQGSTWPQHF. The DNA of the CDR3 is TGCGCCAGCAGCCAAGTACCCCAGGGTTCAACGTGGCCCCAGCATTTT. The chain joins TRBV4-1 to TRBJ1-5; a possible D gene is TRBD1 (5 bases). Trimming took off 1 base at V and 9 bases at J, with 19 bases between the two ends. Germline-derived CDR1 and CDR2 are MGHRA and YSYEKL. This CDR3 is built from 16 residues.

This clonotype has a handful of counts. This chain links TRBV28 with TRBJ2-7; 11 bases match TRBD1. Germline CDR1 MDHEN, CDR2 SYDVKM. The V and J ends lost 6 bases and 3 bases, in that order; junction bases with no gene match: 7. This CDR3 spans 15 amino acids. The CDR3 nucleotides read TGTGCCAGCAGCCCTGGGGGACAGGGGGACTACGAGCAGTACTTC. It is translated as CASSPGGQGDYEQYF.

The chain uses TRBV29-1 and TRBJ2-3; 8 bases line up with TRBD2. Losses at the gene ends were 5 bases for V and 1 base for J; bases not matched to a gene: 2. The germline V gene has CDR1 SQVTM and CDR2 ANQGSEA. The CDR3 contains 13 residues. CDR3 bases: TGCAGCGTTCCGACTAGCGGCACAGATACGCAGTATTTT. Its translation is CSVPTSGTDTQYF.

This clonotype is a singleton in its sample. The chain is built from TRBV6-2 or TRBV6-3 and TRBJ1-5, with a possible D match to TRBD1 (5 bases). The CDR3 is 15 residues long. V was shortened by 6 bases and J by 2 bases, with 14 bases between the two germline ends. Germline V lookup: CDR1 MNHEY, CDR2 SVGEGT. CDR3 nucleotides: TGTGCCAGCAGGCCCGAGGAGGGGCGCAATCAGCCCCAGCATTTT. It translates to CASRPEEGRNQPQHF.

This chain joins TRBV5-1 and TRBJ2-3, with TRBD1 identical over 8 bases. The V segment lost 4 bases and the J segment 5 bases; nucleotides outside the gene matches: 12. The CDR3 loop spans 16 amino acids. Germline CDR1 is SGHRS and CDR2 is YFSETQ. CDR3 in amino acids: CASSGRRQGREDTQYF. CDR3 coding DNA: TGCGCCAGCAGCGGACGGCGACAGGGGCGAGAAGATACGCAGTATTTT. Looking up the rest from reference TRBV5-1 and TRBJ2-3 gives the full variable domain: KAGVTQTPRYLIKTRGQQVTLSCSPISGHRSVSWYQQTPGQGLQFLFEYFSETQRNKGNFPGRFSGRQFSNSRSEMNVSTLELGDSALYLCASSGRRQGREDTQYFGPGTRLTVL.

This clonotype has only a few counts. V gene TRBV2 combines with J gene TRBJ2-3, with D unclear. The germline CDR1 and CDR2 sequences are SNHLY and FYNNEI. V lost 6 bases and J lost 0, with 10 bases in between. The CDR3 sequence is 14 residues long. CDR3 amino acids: CASRSKPSTDTQYF. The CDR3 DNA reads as TGTGCCAGCAGGAGCAAACCTAGCACAGATACGCAGTATTTT.

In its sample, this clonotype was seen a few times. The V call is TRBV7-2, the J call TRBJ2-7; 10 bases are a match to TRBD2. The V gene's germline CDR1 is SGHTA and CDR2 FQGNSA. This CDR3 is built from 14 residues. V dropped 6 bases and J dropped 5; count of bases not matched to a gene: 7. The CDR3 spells CASSRLAGRDEQYF. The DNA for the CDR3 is TGTGCCAGCAGTCGACTAGCGGGTAGGGACGAGCAGTACTTC.

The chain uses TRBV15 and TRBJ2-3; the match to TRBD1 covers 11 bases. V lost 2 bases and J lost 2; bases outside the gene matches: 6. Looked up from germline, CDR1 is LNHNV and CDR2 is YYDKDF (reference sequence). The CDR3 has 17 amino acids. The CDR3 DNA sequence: TGTGCCACCAGCAGATACCGGGACAGGGGGGCCACAGATACGCAGTATTTT. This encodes CATSRYRDRGATDTQYF.

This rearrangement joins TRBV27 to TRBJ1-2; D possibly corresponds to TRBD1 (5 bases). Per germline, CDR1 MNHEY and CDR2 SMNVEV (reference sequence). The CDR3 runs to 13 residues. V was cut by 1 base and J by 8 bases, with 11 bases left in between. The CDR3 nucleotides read TGTGCCAGCAGTTTATTTAGGGACTGGGGCTACACCTTC. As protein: CASSLFRDWGYTF.

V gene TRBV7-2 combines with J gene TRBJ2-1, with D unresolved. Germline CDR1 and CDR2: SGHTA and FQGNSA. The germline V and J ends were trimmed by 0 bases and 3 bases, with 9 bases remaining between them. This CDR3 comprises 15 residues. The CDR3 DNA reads TGTGCCAGCAGCTTAGCGCATGGCATCTACAATGAGCAGTTCTTC. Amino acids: CASSLAHGIYNEQFF.

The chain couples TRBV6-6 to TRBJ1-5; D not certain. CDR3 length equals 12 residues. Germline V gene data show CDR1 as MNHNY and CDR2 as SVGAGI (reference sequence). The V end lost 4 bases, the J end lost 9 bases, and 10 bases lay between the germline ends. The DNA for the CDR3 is TGTGCCAGCAGTTTGGGTCTTTCGCCCCAGCATTTT. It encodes CASSLGLSPQHF.

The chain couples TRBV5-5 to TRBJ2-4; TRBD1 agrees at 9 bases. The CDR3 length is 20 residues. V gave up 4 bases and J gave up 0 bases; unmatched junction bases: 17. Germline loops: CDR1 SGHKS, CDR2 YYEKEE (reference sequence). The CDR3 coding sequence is TGTGCCAGCAGCCGCGGTACTCCGGGACAGGGCCGCGTAGCCAAAAACATTCAGTACTTC. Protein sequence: CASSRGTPGQGRVAKNIQYF.